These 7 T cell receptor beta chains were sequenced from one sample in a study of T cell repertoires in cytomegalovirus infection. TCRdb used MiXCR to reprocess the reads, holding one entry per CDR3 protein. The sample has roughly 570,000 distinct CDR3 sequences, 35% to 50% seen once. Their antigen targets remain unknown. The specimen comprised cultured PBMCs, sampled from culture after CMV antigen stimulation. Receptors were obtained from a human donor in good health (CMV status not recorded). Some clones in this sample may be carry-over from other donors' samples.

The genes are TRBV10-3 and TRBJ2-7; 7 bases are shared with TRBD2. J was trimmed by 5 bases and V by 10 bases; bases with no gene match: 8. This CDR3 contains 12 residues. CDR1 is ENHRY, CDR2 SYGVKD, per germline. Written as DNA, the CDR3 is TGTGCCACCCGAGGGGACTACCACGAGCAGTACTTC. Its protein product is CATRGDYHEQYF.

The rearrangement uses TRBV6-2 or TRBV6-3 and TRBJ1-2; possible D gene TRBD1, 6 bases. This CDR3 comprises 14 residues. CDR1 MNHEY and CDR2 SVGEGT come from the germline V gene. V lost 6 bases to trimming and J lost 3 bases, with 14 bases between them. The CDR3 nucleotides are TGTGCCAGCAGAGCGCCGGGGGCGTACTATGGCTACACCTTC. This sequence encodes CASRAPGAYYGYTF.

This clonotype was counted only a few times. The CDR3, as DNA: TGTGCCAGCAGCTTAGTCGCGGGGCAGCCTAGCACAGATACGCAGTATTTT. The encoded protein is CASSLVAGQPSTDTQYF. The chain has TRBV7-8 and TRBJ2-3, with D possibly TRBD2 on 6 matching bases. The CDR3 is 17 amino acids. Germline V gives CDR1 SGHVS, CDR2 FQNEAQ. The V end was cut by 1 base, the J end by 0 bases, with 14 bases between.

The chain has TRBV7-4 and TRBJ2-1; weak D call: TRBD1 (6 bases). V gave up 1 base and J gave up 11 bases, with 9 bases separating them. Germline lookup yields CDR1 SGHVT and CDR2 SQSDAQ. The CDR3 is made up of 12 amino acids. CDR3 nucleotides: TGTGCCAGCAGCTTAGTGGGACAAAAGCAGTTCTTC. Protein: CASSLVGQKQFF.

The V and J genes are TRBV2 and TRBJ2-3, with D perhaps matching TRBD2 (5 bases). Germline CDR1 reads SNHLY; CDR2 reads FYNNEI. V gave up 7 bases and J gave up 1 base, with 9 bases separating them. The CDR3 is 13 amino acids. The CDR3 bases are TGTGCCAGCACCGGGGTGGGCACAGATACGCAGTATTTT. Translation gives CASTGVGTDTQYF.

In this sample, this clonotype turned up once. For the CDR3, the DNA is TGTGCCAGCAGCCAAGCCCCCCTCGGTGAGCAGTTCTTC. Protein product: CASSQAPLGEQFF. V usage is TRBV3-1 and J usage is TRBJ2-1; D is unclear. Per the germline V gene, CDR1 is LGHDT and CDR2 is YNNKEL (reference sequence). V lost 1 base and J lost 9, with 10 bases in between. The CDR3 covers 13 residues.

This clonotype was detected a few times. The CDR3 DNA sequence: TGCAGTGCGGCTACCGGGACAGGGCGCAATGAGCAGTTCTTC. Translated: CSAATGTGRNEQFF. The chain links TRBV20-1 to TRBJ2-1; 9 bases line up with TRBD1. The CDR3 is 14 residues long. The germline V gene has CDR1 DFQATT and CDR2 SNEGSKA (reference sequence). V lost 6 bases and J lost 6; bases outside the gene matches: 9.